These 23 T cell receptor beta chains originate from one sample sequenced in a study of CD8 T cells in ankylosing spondylitis. TCRdb re-called the 5' RACE reads with MiXCR, one entry per CDR3 protein. The data show some 220,000 distinct CDR3 sequences, 8% to 9% seen once. What was sequenced was blood, either unsorted or a sorted T cell fraction (not recorded which). Receptors originate from a female donor with ankylosing spondylitis or in good health (not recorded which).

This clonotype was detected ten times or more. V and J are TRBV6-1 and TRBJ2-1; D may be TRBD2 (5 bases). There are 16 residues in the CDR3. V lost 5 bases to trimming and J lost 8 bases, with 22 bases between them. Germline V gene sequence: CDR1 MNHNS, CDR2 SASEGT. CDR3 nucleotides: TGTGCCAGCAGTATGGACGCGGGCAATATCGGCGATGAGCAGTTCTTC. It codes for CASSMDAGNIGDEQFF.

The sample holds many counts of this clonotype. The chain's CDR3 is CASSPCDRQGNQPQHF. Here the CDR3 DNA reads TGCGCCAGCAGCCCTTGTGACAGACAAGGCAATCAGCCCCAGCATTTT. This chain connects TRBV5-1 to TRBJ1-5, with D possibly being TRBD1 (5 bases). V was clipped by 4 bases and J by 2 bases, with 16 bases between them. The CDR3 covers 16 residues. Germline CDR1 is SGHRS and CDR2 is YFSETQ.

This clonotype was seen only a few times. The chain joins TRBV13 to TRBJ2-3; TRBD2 might be the D (5 bases). Between the trimmed V and J ends, which lost 5 bases and 0 bases, there was a span of 33 bases. Germline V CDR1 and CDR2: PRHDT, FYEKMQ (reference sequence). The CDR3 contains 22 residues. CDR3 coding DNA: TGTGCCAGCAGCGCGGTCCGCGCCCGGGGTTCGATGAGTTCGACTAGCACAGATACGCAGTATTTT. Residues: CASSAVRARGSMSSTSTDTQYF.

This clonotype occurred a few times. The gene calls are TRBV11-2 and TRBJ2-1; 9 nucleotides align to TRBD1. The CDR3 is 15 amino acids. V lost 5 bases, J lost 3 bases, and 5 bases stayed unmatched. Germline CDR1 and CDR2: SGHAT and FQNNGV. CDR3 nucleotide sequence: TGTGCCAGCAGCCGGGACAGGGCGGACTACAATGAGCAGTTCTTC. Protein product: CASSRDRADYNEQFF.

For this clonotype: The junction shows a germline mismatch at one end, possibly a read error. The chain recombines TRBV5-1 with TRBJ2-7; 8 bases are a match to TRBD1. Germline assignment: CDR1 SGHRS and CDR2 YFSETQ. This CDR3 region has 15 residues. The CDR3 reads CVSSTLQGATYEQYF. The CDR3 DNA sequence: TGCGTCAGCAGCACACTCCAGGGGGCCACCTACGAGCAGTACTTC.

This clonotype was observed at least ten times. V is TRBV28 and J is TRBJ1-4; weak D call: TRBD1 (5 bases). Germline V gives CDR1 MDHEN, CDR2 SYDVKM. The CDR3 is made up of 18 amino acids. V was shortened by 6 bases and J by 8 bases, with 28 bases between the two germline ends. DNA for the CDR3: TGTGCCAGCAGGTCAATACTGAGGGGAATAAGCTCGGGCGAAAAACTGTTTTTT. Its protein is CASRSILRGISSGEKLFF.

This clonotype came up many times. The V gene is TRBV4-3, the J gene TRBJ2-7; 7 bases are shared with TRBD1. The CDR3 totals 16 residues. The ends lost 0 bases at V and 2 bases at J; junction bases unmatched: 7. CDR1 is LGHNA, CDR2 YSLEER, per germline. DNA for the CDR3: TGCGCCAGCAGCCAAGAGGCGACAGGGATCGCCTACGAGCAGTACTTC. The encoded protein is CASSQEATGIAYEQYF.

This clonotype was seen repeatedly, ten times or more. CDR3 sequence: CASSLSVGYNEQFF. In DNA form, the CDR3 reads TGTGCCAGCAGTTTATCAGTGGGTTACAATGAGCAGTTCTTC. V usage is TRBV27 and J usage is TRBJ2-1; D gene uncertain. This CDR3 is 14 amino acids long. The V end lost 0 bases, the J end lost 4 bases, and 7 bases lay between the germline ends. CDR1 is MNHEY, CDR2 SMNVEV, per germline (reference sequence).

Many counts were recorded for this clonotype. V gene TRBV20-1 combines with J gene TRBJ2-5; tentatively, D is TRBD2 (7 bases). V lost 1 base, J lost 5 bases, and 11 bases lay in between. CDR3 size: 13 residues. Germline V gene lookup returns CDR1 DFQATT and CDR2 SNEGSKA (reference sequence). The CDR3, as DNA: TGCAGTGCTAGAGTGGGGGGGGCGGAGACCCAGTACTTC. Translated: CSARVGGAETQYF.

This clonotype was observed a handful of times. This could be a read error, since a much larger clone is one nucleotide away. The chain joins TRBV4-3 to TRBJ2-7, with no clear D. V was trimmed by 1 base and J by 6 bases, leaving 16 bases between them. The CDR3 loop spans 15 amino acids. The V gene's germline CDR1 is LGHNA and CDR2 YSLEER. In DNA form, the CDR3 reads TGCGCCAGCAGCCAAGGCCCGCCTAGTAGCTCCGAGCAGTACTTC. It is translated as CASSQGPPSSSEQYF.

This rearrangement joins TRBV7-2 to TRBJ1-2, with TRBD1 identical over 8 bases. There are 13 residues in the CDR3. CDR1 and CDR2 from the germline V gene are SGHTA and FQGNSA. After removal of 5 bases from V and 5 bases from J, the junction contained 4 bases not matched to a gene. The CDR3 here is CASSPDRAYGYTF. CDR3 bases: TGTGCCAGCAGCCCGGACAGGGCATATGGCTACACCTTC.

The chain carries TRBV29-1 and TRBJ1-1, with TRBD1 as a possible D gene (5 bases). The germline V and J ends were trimmed by 4 bases and 5 bases, with 11 bases remaining between them. The CDR3 spans 12 residues. CDR1 and CDR2 (germline): SQVTM, ANQGSEA. CDR3 loop: CSVGGDGTEAFF. The CDR3 coding sequence is TGCAGCGTTGGGGGGGACGGAACTGAAGCTTTCTTT.

The V call is TRBV7-2, the J call TRBJ2-1; D remains unclear. Trimming left V 3 bases short and J 5 bases short, with 11 bases between. The CDR3 runs to 14 residues. Germline values: CDR1 SGHTA, CDR2 FQGNSA. The CDR3 is CASSLALWDNEQFF. CDR3 DNA: TGTGCCAGCAGCTTGGCTTTATGGGACAATGAGCAGTTCTTC. Filled out from reference TRBV7-2 and TRBJ2-1, the complete variable domain reads GAGVSQSPSNKVTEKGKDVELRCDPISGHTALYWYRQSLGQGLEFLIYFQGNSAPDKSGLPSDRFSAERTGGSVSTLTIQRTQQEDSAVYLCASSLALWDNEQFFGPGTRLTVL.

There are many counts of this clonotype. This chain joins TRBV6-1 and TRBJ2-3; D perhaps matches TRBD2 (5 bases). V was cut by 8 bases and J by 2 bases, with 26 bases left in between. This CDR3 is built from 18 residues. CDR1 and CDR2 from the germline V gene are MNHNS and SASEGT. The CDR3 bases are TGTGCCAGCGCCTCCCCCGCGGGTCCCGTAGGAGACACAGATACGCAGTATTTT. Translated, it gives CASASPAGPVGDTDTQYF.

Only a few counts were recorded for this clonotype. This chain connects TRBV20-1 to TRBJ2-6, with D possibly matching TRBD2 (6 bases). The CDR3 has 16 residues. Trimming took off 3 bases at V and 1 base at J, with 13 bases between the two ends. Germline loops: CDR1 DFQATT, CDR2 SNEGSKA (reference sequence). The CDR3 region is CSAREGLASGANVLTF. The DNA of the CDR3 is TGCAGTGCTAGGGAGGGGTTGGCGTCTGGGGCCAACGTCCTGACTTTC.

A remark on this clonotype: A much larger clone lies one base from this, so it may be a read error. This chain links TRBV11-2 with TRBJ2-1; D gene ambiguous. The CDR3 is made up of 15 amino acids. Germline lookup yields CDR1 SGHAT and CDR2 FQNNGV. CDR3: CAGSFRVLSYNEQFF. In DNA form, the CDR3 reads TGTGCCGGCAGCTTCCGGGTCCTCTCCTACAATGAGCAGTTCTTC.

This clonotype was found many times. The chain joins TRBV6-2 or TRBV6-3 to TRBJ2-7, with D possibly being TRBD2 (6 bases). Trimming removed 10 bases at V and 4 bases at J, with 20 bases between. Per the germline V gene, CDR1 is MNHEY and CDR2 is SVGEGT. The CDR3 runs 14 residues. The CDR3 DNA is TGTGCCACCATCGACTTAAGGGGACTTTACGAGCAGTACTTC. This encodes CATIDLRGLYEQYF.

The chain combines TRBV3-1 with TRBJ2-3; D call uncertain. Germline CDR1 and CDR2: LGHDT and YNNKEL (reference sequence). V was shortened by 7 bases and J by 2 bases, with 16 bases between the two germline ends. The CDR3 loop spans 15 amino acids. CDR3 loop: CASIFFIPYTDTQYF. In DNA, the CDR3 is TGTGCCAGCATCTTCTTCATACCCTACACAGATACGCAGTATTTT.

This clonotype was detected ten times or more. V usage is TRBV4-3 and J usage is TRBJ2-7; D perhaps matches TRBD1 (6 bases). The germline V gene encodes CDR1 LGHNA and CDR2 YSLEER. Trimming removed 4 bases at V and 5 bases at J, with 24 bases between. This CDR3 spans 17 amino acids. The CDR3 here is CASSLSTGHLAVNEQYF. CDR3 DNA: TGCGCCAGCAGCCTGTCGACGGGACACTTGGCCGTCAACGAGCAGTACTTC.

This clonotype was seen many times. The rearrangement uses TRBV5-1 and TRBJ2-2; D not resolved. V was cut by 0 bases and J by 1 base, with 7 bases left in between. This CDR3 comprises 15 residues. Germline lookup yields CDR1 SGHRS and CDR2 YFSETQ. The CDR3 DNA reads TGCGCCAGCAGCTTGGGTCGGATGAACACCGGGGAGCTGTTTTTT. Protein product: CASSLGRMNTGELFF.

This clonotype has a handful of counts. This chain links TRBV5-1 with TRBJ1-2, with D maybe TRBD1 (6 bases). Germline V lookup: CDR1 SGHRS, CDR2 YFSETQ. The CDR3 spans 16 residues. The V end was cut by 2 bases, the J end by 2 bases, with 16 bases between. The CDR3 spells CASSLEPGTLNYGYTF. The CDR3 DNA reads as TGCGCCAGCAGCTTAGAACCCGGGACATTGAACTATGGCTACACCTTC.

This clonotype was picked up many times. The chain recombines TRBV25-1 with TRBJ1-1; TRBD1 matches at 7 bases. With 5 bases clipped from V and 1 base from J, the junction kept 10 bases outside the gene matches. Germline V gives CDR1 MGHDK, CDR2 SYGVNS. The length of the CDR3 is 16 residues. Written as DNA, the CDR3 is TGTGCCAGCAGTAAGAGGACAGGAGAGCGGAACACTGAAGCTTTCTTT. This codes for CASSKRTGERNTEAFF.

This clonotype was seen repeatedly, ten times or more. Here the CDR3 reads CASSNQKPYGYTF. The CDR3, as DNA: TGTGCCAGCAGTAATCAGAAACCCTATGGCTACACCTTC. V usage is TRBV7-2 and J usage is TRBJ1-2, with D unresolved. With 6 bases removed from V and 4 bases from J, the gap between germline ends came to 12 bases. The CDR3 totals 13 residues. CDR1 SGHTA and CDR2 FQGNSA come from the germline V gene.